Only a few counts were recorded for the clone carrying this T cell receptor beta chain. To make TCR beta libraries, researchers used iRepertoire HTBI primers and Arm-PCR of CDR3 regions. In TCRdb, the multiplex PCR reads were re-called with MiXCR into one record per CDR3 protein. The data contain about 620,000 distinct CDR3 sequences, under 20% of them singletons. Noted time point: newly diagnosed GD, antithyroid drugs for less than 3 months. PBMC RNA was the source of the TCR library. Graves' disease diagnosis was established per American Thyroid Association guidelines. The sample belongs to a study of regulatory T cells in long-lasting Graves disease. V lost 3 bases to trimming and J lost 6 bases, with 16 bases between them. CDR1 DFQATT and CDR2 SNEGSKA come from the germline V gene (reference sequence). CDR3 length: 14 amino acids. This same sample was also taken into another study, of T cells in Graves' hyperthyroidism and ophthalmopathy.

This TCR was sampled from a young woman with Graves disease. The source material was peripheral blood mononuclear cells (PBMCs), sampled at new diagnosis, from a patient treated with antithyroid drugs. The chain employs TRBV20-1 and TRBJ2-3; the D gene is possibly TRBD1 (6 bases). CDR3 amino acids: CSARATGISDTQYF. The CDR3 DNA sequence: TGCAGTGCTAGGGCGACAGGTATATCTGATACGCAGTATTTT.